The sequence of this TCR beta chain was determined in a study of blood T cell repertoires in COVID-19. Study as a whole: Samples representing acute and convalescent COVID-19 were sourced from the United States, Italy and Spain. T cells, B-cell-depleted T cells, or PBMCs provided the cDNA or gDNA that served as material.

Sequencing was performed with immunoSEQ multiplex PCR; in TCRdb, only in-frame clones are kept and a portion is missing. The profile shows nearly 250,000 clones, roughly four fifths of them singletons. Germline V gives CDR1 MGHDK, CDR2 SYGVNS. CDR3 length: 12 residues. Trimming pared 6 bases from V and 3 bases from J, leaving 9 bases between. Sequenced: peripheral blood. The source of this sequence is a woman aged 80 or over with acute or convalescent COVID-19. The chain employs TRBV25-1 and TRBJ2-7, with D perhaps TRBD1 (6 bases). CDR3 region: CASSGQFYEQYF. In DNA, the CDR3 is TGTGCCAGCAGCGGACAGTTCTACGAGCAGTACTTC.